This T cell receptor (beta chain) was observed in a study of metastatic and nonmetastatic thyroid tumors. For the study at large: It was across blood and tumor or nodule tissue from malignant and benign thyroid patients that repertoires were compared. Study-wide findings and caveats: As reported, TCR beta diversity in blood and tumor was significantly higher in malignant thyroid tumors than in benign nodules.

With 5 bases removed from V and 0 bases from J, the gap between germline ends came to 14 bases. This CDR3 has 16 amino acids. CDR1 is MDHEN, CDR2 SYDVKM, per germline. This clone was seen many times. Its antigen is not identified. Original analysis: Clinicopathological groups of papillary thyroid cancer showed CDR3 differences that were used to build a distant-metastasis classifier. TCRdb re-analyzed the PCR reads using MiXCR. For this entry, the V and J calls and clone size follow TCRdb and not the study's own pipeline. This sample has tens of thousands of clones, with more than 15% found just once. Patients underwent thyroid surgery, and none had received any treatment before it.

The V call is TRBV28, the J call TRBJ1-3, with D hard to call. The clonotype was recovered from a female donor with papillary thyroid cancer or a benign thyroid nodule (not recorded which). Some clones in this sample may be carry-over from other donors' samples. The sequenced sample consisted of blood. CDR3 sequence: CASSGSELASGNTIYF. The CDR3 coding sequence is TGTGCCAGCAGTGGATCAGAGTTAGCCTCTGGAAACACCATATATTTT.